Below are 18 T cell receptor beta chains sequenced from a single sample in a study of blood T cell repertoires in COVID-19. Clones were read by immunoSEQ multiplex PCR, and TCRdb kept only the in-frame ones, dropping some. The sample has about 30,000 clones; approximately 80% are singletons. Material for sequencing was peripheral blood. The origin of the receptors is a human donor in a cohort sampled during active COVID-19.

The CDR3 coding sequence is TGTGCCAGCAGCTTAGGCCTAGCGGGAGGCTCTGGGGCCAACGTCCTGACTTTC. Its protein is CASSLGLAGGSGANVLTF. V and J are TRBV7-6 and TRBJ2-6, with 11 bases that match TRBD2. V gave up 1 base and J gave up 0 bases; unmatched junction bases: 2. CDR1 is SGHVS, CDR2 FNYEAQ, per germline. This CDR3 has 18 residues. Looking up the rest from reference TRBV7-6 and TRBJ2-6 gives the full variable domain: GAGVSQSPRYKVTKRGQDVALRCDPISGHVSLYWYRQALGQGPEFLTYFNYEAQQDKSGLPNDRFSAERPEGSISTLTIQRTEQRDSAMYRCASSLGLAGGSGANVLTFGAGSRLTVL.

The chain is built from TRBV7-6 and TRBJ2-5; 11 bases agree with TRBD2. The CDR3 extends over 16 amino acids. V gave up 1 base and J gave up 4 bases; unmatched junction bases: 5. The germline V gene encodes CDR1 SGHVS and CDR2 FNYEAQ. CDR3: CASSLGLAGNRETQYF. CDR3 nucleotide sequence: TGTGCCAGCAGCTTAGGACTAGCGGGGAACAGAGAGACCCAGTACTTC.

The chain recombines TRBV3-1 (or the pseudogene TRBV3-2) with TRBJ1-4, with TRBD1 matching 9 bases. CDR3 length: 16 residues. Germline V gene sequence: CDR1 LGHDT, CDR2 YNNKEL (reference sequence). Trimming at V came to 3 bases and at J to 8 bases, leaving 10 bases not matched to a gene. As DNA, the CDR3 is TGTGCCAGCAGCCAGAACATACAGGGGGCGGGAGAAAAACTGTTTTTT. As protein: CASSQNIQGAGEKLFF.

The chain has TRBV11-2 and TRBJ2-1, with 8 bases that match TRBD1. Trimming removed 8 bases from V and 3 bases from J; junction bases left unmatched: 6. The CDR3 sequence is 14 residues long. Germline V gene sequence: CDR1 SGHAT, CDR2 FQNNGV. The chain's CDR3 is CASCPGQGYNEQFF. CDR3 bases: TGTGCCAGCTGCCCTGGACAGGGCTACAATGAGCAGTTCTTC.

The CDR3 DNA reads as TGTGCCAGCAGCTCTCCGGGGACAGACTACGAGCAGTACTTC. Protein: CASSSPGTDYEQYF. V gene TRBV11-3 combines with J gene TRBJ2-7; 7 bases are a match to TRBD1. V lost 4 bases to trimming and J lost 3 bases; unmatched junction nucleotides: 6. The CDR3 loop spans 14 amino acids. Germline CDR1 is SGHNT and CDR2 is YENEEA.

This clone was recorded once. This chain uses TRBV5-4 with TRBJ2-2, with D hard to call. The V gene's germline CDR1 is SGHNT and CDR2 YYREEE (reference sequence). The CDR3 is 12 residues long. V shed 6 bases and J shed 2 bases, with 5 bases lying between them. As DNA, the CDR3 is TGTGCCAGCACCATTAACACCGGGGAGCTGTTTTTT. Its translation is CASTINTGELFF.

The rearrangement joins TRBV13 to TRBJ2-5, with 8 positions matching TRBD2. The V gene's germline CDR1 is PRHDT and CDR2 FYEKMQ (reference sequence). After removal of 5 bases from V and 5 bases from J, the junction contained 4 bases not matched to a gene. This CDR3 spans 13 amino acids. As DNA, the CDR3 is TGTGCCAGCAGCCCACCGGGGGGGGAGACCCAGTACTTC. Amino acids: CASSPPGGETQYF. The full variable domain, in which reference TRBV13 and TRBJ2-5 provide the parts outside the CDR3, is AAGVIQSPRHLIKEKRETATLKCYPIPRHDTVYWYQQGPGQDPQFLISFYEKMQSDKGSIPDRFSAQQFSDYHSELNMSSLELGDSALYFCASSPPGGETQYFGPGTRLLVL.

The chain has TRBV28 and TRBJ1-2; TRBD1 matches at 7 bases. From germline, CDR1 is MDHEN and CDR2 SYDVKM. With V trimmed by 6 bases and J by 3 bases, 4 bases remained unmatched. The CDR3 runs to 13 residues. In nucleotides, the CDR3 is TGTGCCAGCAGGGACCAGGGGGACTATGGCTACACCTTC. Its protein product is CASRDQGDYGYTF.

The chain employs TRBV19 and TRBJ1-1, with 9 nucleotides matching TRBD1. CDR1 is LNHDA and CDR2 is SQIVND in the germline V gene (reference sequence). The V segment lost 7 bases and the J segment 8 bases; nucleotides outside the gene matches: 20. The CDR3 consists of 17 residues. As DNA, the CDR3 is TGTGCCAGTATGGGTCGGATAGCCGGGACAGGGTTCGGGGAAGCTTTCTTT. Translated: CASMGRIAGTGFGEAFF.

The chain uses TRBV6-5 and TRBJ2-5; 9 bases are shared with TRBD1. The CDR3 loop spans 13 amino acids. The V gene end was trimmed by 6 bases and the J gene end by 5 bases; junction bases not matched to a gene: 4. The germline gives CDR1 MNHEY, CDR2 SVGAGI. The CDR3 DNA reads as TGTGCCAGCAGACAGGGGGCCAGGGAGACCCAGTACTTC. Its protein product is CASRQGARETQYF.

V and J are TRBV5-1 and TRBJ2-3; 7 nucleotides line up with TRBD2. After removal of 1 base from V and 4 bases from J, the junction contained 9 bases not matched to a gene. The CDR3 spans 16 residues. Germline V lookup: CDR1 SGHRS, CDR2 YFSETQ. The CDR3 loop reads CASSLTAGVLADTQYF. CDR3 coding DNA: TGCGCCAGCAGCTTGACTGCGGGAGTCTTAGCAGATACGCAGTATTTT.

The chain links TRBV7-9 to TRBJ2-7; 11 nucleotides match TRBD1. Per germline, CDR1 SEHNR and CDR2 FQNEAQ (reference sequence). The CDR3 spans 18 residues. Trimming cost V 1 base and J 3 bases; bases outside gene matches: 11. The CDR3 region has the DNA TGTGCCAGCAGCTTAGTTGGGACAGGGGGAATAGAAGGCTACGAGCAGTACTTC. Its protein product is CASSLVGTGGIEGYEQYF.

This chain connects TRBV6-2 or TRBV6-3 to TRBJ2-5, with a possible D match to TRBD2 (6 bases). The CDR3 has 15 amino acids. Germline V CDR1 and CDR2: MNHEY, SVGEGT. The germline V and J ends were trimmed by 0 bases and 5 bases, with 13 bases remaining between them. CDR3 residues: CASSYSGLVEETQYF. The CDR3 region has the DNA TGTGCCAGCAGTTACTCGGGACTGGTGGAGGAGACCCAGTACTTC.

This chain joins TRBV15 and TRBJ1-4; tentatively, D is TRBD1 (6 bases). V was shortened by 5 bases and J by 5 bases, with 18 bases between the two germline ends. Germline V CDR1 and CDR2: LNHNV, YYDKDF (reference sequence). The CDR3 contains 16 residues. CDR3 in amino acids: CATSRSSQGQNEKLFF. The CDR3 DNA sequence: TGTGCCACCAGCCGGTCCTCACAGGGACAAAATGAAAAACTGTTTTTT.

The CDR3 DNA is TGCGCCAGCAGCCAAGTCGGGGATCAGCCCCAGCATTTT. Translated, it gives CASSQVGDQPQHF. The rearrangement joins TRBV4-1 to TRBJ1-5; D is unresolved. Trimming took off 1 base at V and 5 bases at J, with 6 bases between the two ends. The germline CDR1 and CDR2 sequences are MGHRA and YSYEKL. The length of the CDR3 is 13 residues.

The rearrangement uses TRBV29-1 and TRBJ2-1; possibly TRBD2 for D (5 bases). CDR1 is SQVTM and CDR2 is ANQGSEA in the germline V gene. This CDR3 has 15 residues. Trimming shortened V by 6 bases and J by 9 bases, and 24 bases separated the two germline ends. The CDR3 spells CSVRRGSSLTSEQFF. DNA for the CDR3: TGCAGCGTCCGCCGAGGATCTAGCCTTACTAGTGAGCAGTTCTTC.

This sequence joins TRBV20-1 and TRBJ1-2, with D perhaps TRBD1 (5 bases). The CDR3 contains 14 residues. V was clipped by 3 bases and J by 8 bases, with 19 bases between them. CDR1 DFQATT and CDR2 SNEGSKA come from the germline V gene (reference sequence). In nucleotides, the CDR3 is TGCAGTGCTAGTCTCAGGGTAATCGGAGACGGCTACACCTTC. Its translation: CSASLRVIGDGYTF.

This chain uses TRBV18 with TRBJ2-1, with TRBD2 matching 7 bases. The V gene end was trimmed by 0 bases and the J gene end by 6 bases; junction bases not matched to a gene: 2. Germline lookup yields CDR1 KGHSH and CDR2 LQKENI. The CDR3 totals 14 residues. In DNA form, the CDR3 reads TGTGCCAGCTCACCACCGGCTAGCGGCAATGAGCAGTTCTTC. Its protein product is CASSPPASGNEQFF.